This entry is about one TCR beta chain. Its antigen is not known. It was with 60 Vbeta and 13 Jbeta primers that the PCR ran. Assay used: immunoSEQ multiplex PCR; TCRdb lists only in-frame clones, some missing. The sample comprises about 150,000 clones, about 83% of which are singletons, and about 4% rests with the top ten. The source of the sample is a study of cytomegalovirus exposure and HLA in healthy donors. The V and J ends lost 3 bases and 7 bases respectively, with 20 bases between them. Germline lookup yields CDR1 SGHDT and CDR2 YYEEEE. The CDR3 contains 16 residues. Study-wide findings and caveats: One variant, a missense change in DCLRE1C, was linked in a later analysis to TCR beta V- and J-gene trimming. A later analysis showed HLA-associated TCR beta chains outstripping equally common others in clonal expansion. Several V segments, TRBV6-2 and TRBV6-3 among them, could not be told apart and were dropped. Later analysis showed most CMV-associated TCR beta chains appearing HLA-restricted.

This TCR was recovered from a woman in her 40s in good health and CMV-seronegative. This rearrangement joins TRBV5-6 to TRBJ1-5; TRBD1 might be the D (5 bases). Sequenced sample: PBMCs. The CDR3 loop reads CASSWRGTVADQPQHF. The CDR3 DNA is TGTGCCAGCAGCTGGAGGGGAACAGTAGCCGACCAGCCCCAGCATTTT.